The following is a T cell receptor (beta chain) sequence with its context. Its specificity is not known. The sample belongs to a study of T cell responses to AZD1222 COVID-19 vaccine. General study points: Clonal diversity was possibly underestimated, and the donors were mostly white British, with more females.

TCRdb's copy holds only in-frame clones and misses some; the assay was immunoSEQ multiplex PCR. The sample shows 100,000 or so clones, about 87% of them seen only once. There are 13 residues in the CDR3. Trimming pared 6 bases from V and 9 bases from J, leaving 18 bases between. Germline V gene lookup returns CDR1 SGHAT and CDR2 FQDESV (reference sequence). The rearrangement uses TRBV11-1 and TRBJ2-7, with D perhaps TRBD1 or TRBD2 (5 bases each). This TCR was recovered from an adult in good health. Sequences were derived from peripheral blood, sampled on day 0 of AZD1222 vaccination. CDR3 residues: CASSSGTDLGQYF. As DNA, the CDR3 is TGTGCCAGCAGTTCCGGGACGGACCTCGGGCAGTACTTC.